A selection of T cell receptor beta chains follows, all from one sample in a study of cytomegalovirus exposure and HLA in healthy donors. Measured with immunoSEQ multiplex PCR; TCRdb has only the in-frame clones, and not every one. The sample yields approximately 200,000 clones, approximately 78% seen once. The specimen sequenced was PBMCs. These TCRs come from a woman in her 30s in good health and CMV-seronegative. Both conserved end residues are part of each CDR3. D genes are given only for firm matches. Expanded clones are given a class, and other clones once, few, many or no size at all.

abundance	v_gene	j_gene	d_gene	CDR3aa	CDR3nt
-	TRBV6-1	TRBJ2-7	-	CASSFPGSSYEQYF	TGTGCCAGCAGTTTTCCAGGAAGCTCCTACGAGCAGTACTTC
-	TRBV4-2	TRBJ1-2	TRBD1	CASSQPEDRGYGYTF	TGTGCCAGCAGCCAACCCGAGGACAGGGGATATGGCTACACCTTC
-	TRBV6-1	TRBJ1-4	TRBD1	CASSARTGEKLFF	TGTGCCAGCAGTGCTCGGACAGGTGAAAAACTGTTTTTT
-	TRBV9	TRBJ1-2	-	CASSVGRRGHGGYTF	TGTGCCAGCAGCGTAGGTAGACGGGGACACGGGGGCTACACCTTC
-	TRBV6-1	TRBJ2-3	-	CASSEGLQSSTDTQYF	TGTGCCAGCAGTGAAGGTCTGCAGTCTAGCACAGATACGCAGTATTTT
-	TRBV30	TRBJ1-1	-	CAWSVGAGNTEAFF	TGTGCCTGGAGTGTAGGGGCTGGTAACACTGAAGCTTTCTTT
-	TRBV27	TRBJ1-4	-	CASSRQQANEKLFF	TGTGCCAGCAGTCGCCAGCAGGCTAATGAAAAACTGTTTTTT
-	TRBV7-3	TRBJ1-1	-	CASSLGALGTEAFF	TGTGCCAGCAGCTTAGGGGCCCTGGGGACTGAAGCTTTCTTT
-	TRBV28	TRBJ2-2	-	CASSLVPLQLFF	TGTGCCAGCAGTTTGGTCCCACTGCAGCTGTTTTTT
-	TRBV6-1	TRBJ1-1	TRBD1	CASKGGQGTEAFF	TGTGCCAGCAAGGGGGGACAGGGCACTGAAGCTTTCTTT
-	TRBV28	TRBJ2-7	TRBD2	CASSPGGAYEQYF	TGTGCCAGCAGTCCCGGGGGGGCCTACGAGCAGTACTTC
-	TRBV28	TRBJ1-1	-	CASTESGTPVGTEAFF	TGTGCCAGCACCGAATCGGGGACTCCCGTGGGCACTGAAGCTTTCTTT
-	TRBV18	TRBJ1-1	-	CASSPGTTPEAFF	TGTGCCAGCTCACCAGGGACTACACCTGAAGCTTTCTTT
-	TRBV15	TRBJ1-1	-	CATSRGWGGGEAFF	TGTGCCACCAGCAGAGGTTGGGGAGGGGGTGAAGCTTTCTTT
-	TRBV5-1	TRBJ1-4	-	CASSQNEKLFF	TGCGCCAGCAGCCAAAATGAAAAACTGTTTTTT
-	TRBV5-1	TRBJ2-5	TRBD2	CASSRRERGSPETQYF	TGCGCCAGCAGCCGCAGGGAGCGGGGGTCACCAGAGACCCAGTACTTC
-	TRBV10-2	TRBJ1-5	TRBD1	CASSAGTGAQPQHF	TGCGCCAGCAGTGCCGGGACAGGGGCTCAGCCCCAGCATTTT
-	TRBV25-1	TRBJ2-1	TRBD1	CASSGTGYNEQFF	TGTGCCAGCAGCGGGACAGGGTACAATGAGCAGTTCTTC
few	TRBV23-1	TRBJ2-7	-	CARGTERTCYEQYF	TGCGCCAGGGGGACTGAGCGAACGTGCTACGAGCAGTACTTC
-	TRBV11-2	TRBJ1-2	-	CASSLGSGGYTF	TGTGCCAGCAGCCTTGGCTCTGGCGGCTACACCTTC
-	TRBV15	TRBJ2-7	-	CATSRDSGSSAYEQYF	TGTGCCACCAGCAGAGATTCGGGGTCATCCGCCTACGAGCAGTACTTC
-	TRBV5-1	TRBJ1-2	-	CASSLDRETYGYTF	TGCGCCAGCAGCTTGGACAGGGAGACCTATGGCTACACCTTC
-	TRBV6-1	TRBJ2-3	-	CASRVASATDTQYF	TGTGCCAGCAGAGTGGCTAGCGCCACAGATACGCAGTATTTT
-	TRBV10-1	TRBJ1-1	-	CASSEPGAEAFF	TGCGCCAGCAGTGAGCCGGGTGCTGAAGCTTTCTTT
-	TRBV5-4	TRBJ1-4	-	CASSSRQGGEKLFF	TGTGCCAGCAGCTCCCGGCAGGGAGGGGAAAAACTGTTTTTT
once	TRBV30	TRBJ2-1	TRBD2	CAWSPTGAGGYNEQFF	TGTGCCTGGAGTCCAACGGGAGCGGGAGGTTACAATGAGCAGTTCTTC
-	TRBV7-3	TRBJ1-2	-	CASSLGPSAGSYTF	TGTGCCAGCAGCTTAGGGCCATCGGCAGGATCCTACACCTTC
-	TRBV29-1	TRBJ2-1	TRBD2	CSTATSGRVNEQFF	TGCAGCACAGCGACTAGCGGGAGGGTTAATGAGCAGTTCTTC
-	TRBV18	TRBJ2-2	-	CASSPILNTGELFF	TGTGCCAGCTCACCTATCTTGAACACCGGGGAGCTGTTTTTT
-	TRBV7-9	TRBJ1-2	-	CASSYATAGVDNYGYTF	TGTGCCAGCAGCTATGCCACGGCAGGGGTGGATAACTATGGCTACACCTTC
-	TRBV5-1	TRBJ2-3	-	CASSSGRVDTQYF	TGCGCCAGCAGCTCTGGCAGGGTGGATACGCAGTATTTT
-	TRBV4-1	TRBJ2-2	-	CASGRGLVGELFF	TGCGCCAGCGGTCGAGGGCTGGTCGGGGAGCTGTTTTTT
-	TRBV6-1	TRBJ1-2	-	CASSEAQTAAYGYTF	TGTGCCAGCAGTGAAGCCCAGACAGCTGCCTATGGCTACACCTTC
-	TRBV14	TRBJ2-5	TRBD1	CASSERQGKETQYF	TGTGCCAGCAGCGAAAGACAGGGTAAAGAGACCCAGTACTTC
few	TRBV5-6	TRBJ1-5	TRBD1	CASSRQGASNQPQHF	TGTGCCAGCAGCCGACAGGGGGCAAGCAATCAGCCCCAGCATTTT
once	TRBV19	TRBJ1-1	-	CASSIQGIMNTEAFF	TGTGCCAGTAGTATACAGGGTATCATGAACACTGAAGCTTTCTTT
-	TRBV4-2	TRBJ2-1	-	CASSQDHRGFDEQFF	TGTGCCAGCAGCCAAGATCATCGGGGGTTCGATGAGCAGTTCTTC
-	TRBV13	TRBJ1-1	TRBD1	CASSGPTGENTEAFF	TGTGCCAGCAGCGGCCCGACAGGGGAGAACACTGAAGCTTTCTTT
few	TRBV19	TRBJ1-3	-	CASSIPQPGNTIYF	TGTGCCAGTAGTATTCCACAGCCCGGAAACACCATATATTTT